Shown below are 12 T cell receptor beta chains from a single sample sequenced in a study of T cells in narcolepsy (dated by TCRdb to between 2017 and 2018). The method behind the library was the immunoSEQ multiplex PCR assay. TCRdb retrieved this table from immuneACCESS and kept in-frame rearrangements only. Not all clones are present; in checked studies, unresolved V genes account for under half, and no reason is known for the remainder. For this sample the table gives about 17,000 clones, of which 72% were detected only once. The ten largest clones add up to 11% to 15% of the sample. Input material: CD45RA- memory CD8+ T cells from PBMCs. In the paper's terms, the cell subset or site label means: memory T cells sorted ex vivo from peripheral blood. These receptors were collected from a human donor with narcolepsy.

J is TRBJ1-5 and V is TRBV27; the D is unclear. Germline CDR1 reads MNHEY; CDR2 reads SMNVEV (reference sequence). Trimming shortened V by 6 bases and J by 0 bases, and 6 bases separated the two germline ends. The CDR3 loop spans 13 amino acids. CDR3 sequence: CASRLNSNQPQHF. CDR3 DNA: TGTGCCAGCAGGTTGAATAGCAATCAGCCCCAGCATTTT.

The rearrangement links TRBV11-2 to TRBJ1-2; possibly TRBD1 for D (5 bases). V lost 0 bases and J lost 5, with 13 bases in between. The CDR3 totals 15 residues. Germline CDR1 is SGHAT and CDR2 is FQNNGV. As DNA, the CDR3 is TGTGCCAGCAGCTTAGATCGGGGGTGGGCGTATGGCTACACCTTC. As protein: CASSLDRGWAYGYTF. Based on the CDR3 plus reference TRBV11-2 and TRBJ1-2, the full variable domain is EAGVAQSPRYKIIEKRQSVAFWCNPISGHATLYWYQQILGQGPKLLIQFQNNGVVDDSQLPKDRFSAERLKGVDSTLKIQPAKLEDSAVYLCASSLDRGWAYGYTFGSGTRLTVV.

This rearrangement joins TRBV4-1 to TRBJ1-1, with D unresolved. This CDR3 comprises 14 residues. The germline CDR1 and CDR2 sequences are MGHRA and YSYEKL. Trimming took off 1 base at V and 1 base at J, with 7 bases between the two ends. The CDR3 DNA reads as TGCGCCAGCAGCCAAGTGGCCAGGAACACTGAAGCTTTCTTT. Amino acid sequence: CASSQVARNTEAFF.

This clone has a handful of counts. The CDR3 reads CASSLGPGSNQPQHF. The CDR3 DNA follows: TGTGCCAGCAGCTTGGGTCCGGGAAGCAATCAGCCCCAGCATTTT. This chain uses TRBV5-8 with TRBJ1-5; D is unresolved. This CDR3 has 15 residues. Trimming took off 0 bases at V and 1 base at J, with 8 bases between the two ends. Germline V gene lookup returns CDR1 SGHTS and CDR2 YDEGEE.

CDR3 residues: CASSYSTQFNEQFF. The DNA for the CDR3 is TGTGCCAGCAGTTACTCGACACAGTTCAATGAGCAGTTCTTC. The rearrangement joins TRBV6-6 to TRBJ2-1; D is undetermined. The V and J ends lost 0 bases and 6 bases respectively, with 9 bases between them. Germline CDR1 and CDR2: MNHNY and SVGAGI (reference sequence). The CDR3 totals 14 residues.

Turning to this clone: Distinct nucleotide sequences in the sample also encode this CDR3. This sequence joins TRBV6-5 and TRBJ2-7; TRBD1 might be the D (5 bases). Germline V lookup: CDR1 MNHEY, CDR2 SVGAGI. Trimming cost V 2 bases and J 0 bases, with 8 bases left between them. CDR3 length: 14 residues. Here the CDR3 DNA reads TGTGCCAGCAGTTACGGGCAGGGCTCCTACGAGCAGTACTTC. Translation gives CASSYGQGSYEQYF.

The chain is built from TRBV7-9 and TRBJ2-1; the match to TRBD2 covers 13 bases. This CDR3 comprises 18 residues. Germline V gene data show CDR1 as SEHNR and CDR2 as FQNEAQ (reference sequence). J was trimmed by 2 bases and V by 7 bases; bases with no gene match: 11. For the CDR3, the DNA is TGTGCCAGCACACTACTAGCGGGGGGGCCTCCGGCCTACAATGAGCAGTTCTTC. Translation: CASTLLAGGPPAYNEQFF.

V gene TRBV11-2 combines with J gene TRBJ2-2, with D possibly matching TRBD1 (5 bases). Per the germline V gene, CDR1 is SGHAT and CDR2 is FQNNGV. CDR3 length: 14 amino acids. V was pared by 3 bases and J by 6 bases, with 11 bases between. The CDR3 DNA is TGTGCCAGCAGCTTCCTGCAGGGCCCCGGGGAGCTGTTTTTT. Translation gives CASSFLQGPGELFF. Variable domain in full (rest from reference TRBV11-2 and TRBJ2-2): EAGVAQSPRYKIIEKRQSVAFWCNPISGHATLYWYQQILGQGPKLLIQFQNNGVVDDSQLPKDRFSAERLKGVDSTLKIQPAKLEDSAVYLCASSFLQGPGELFFGEGSRLTVL.

V gene TRBV10-2 combines with J gene TRBJ1-5; 8 positions agree with TRBD1. Trimming cost V 2 bases and J 6 bases; bases outside gene matches: 6. The CDR3 is 15 amino acids. CDR1 is WSHSY, CDR2 SAAADI, per germline. In DNA form, the CDR3 reads TGCGCCAGCAGTGAGGGGACAGGAGGGCGTCAGCCCCAGCATTTT. Translation gives CASSEGTGGRQPQHF.

By proportion, this clone is medium-sized. This sequence joins TRBV4-1 and TRBJ2-7; D ambiguous. Per germline, CDR1 MGHRA and CDR2 YSYEKL. V dropped 0 bases and J dropped 2 bases, with 11 bases sitting between them. The CDR3 length is 15 residues. The DNA of the CDR3 is TGCGCCAGCAGCCAAGATCCAGCTGCCACCTACGAGCAGTACTTC. Amino acid sequence: CASSQDPAATYEQYF.

The gene calls are TRBV9 and TRBJ2-1, with TRBD2 identical over 8 bases. V shed 4 bases and J 8 bases; nucleotides not matched to a gene: 17. Germline V CDR1 and CDR2: SGDLS, YYNGEE. The CDR3 contains 17 residues. The CDR3 sequence: CASSPSSVTGTRYEQFF. In DNA form, the CDR3 reads TGTGCCAGCAGCCCTAGTAGTGTCACCGGGACTAGATATGAGCAGTTCTTC.

Worth noting for this clone: Germline and junction disagree at one end, which may indicate a read error. This same CDR3 is encoded by further DNA sequences in the sample. This chain connects TRBV7-9 to TRBJ2-4; possibly TRBD1 for D (6 bases). The CDR3 spans 14 residues. CDR1 and CDR2 (germline): SEHNR, FQNEAQ (reference sequence). CDR3 nucleotides: TGTGCCAGTAGCCTTAACCTGGGGGCGAACATCCAGTACTTC. Protein sequence: CASSLNLGANIQYF.